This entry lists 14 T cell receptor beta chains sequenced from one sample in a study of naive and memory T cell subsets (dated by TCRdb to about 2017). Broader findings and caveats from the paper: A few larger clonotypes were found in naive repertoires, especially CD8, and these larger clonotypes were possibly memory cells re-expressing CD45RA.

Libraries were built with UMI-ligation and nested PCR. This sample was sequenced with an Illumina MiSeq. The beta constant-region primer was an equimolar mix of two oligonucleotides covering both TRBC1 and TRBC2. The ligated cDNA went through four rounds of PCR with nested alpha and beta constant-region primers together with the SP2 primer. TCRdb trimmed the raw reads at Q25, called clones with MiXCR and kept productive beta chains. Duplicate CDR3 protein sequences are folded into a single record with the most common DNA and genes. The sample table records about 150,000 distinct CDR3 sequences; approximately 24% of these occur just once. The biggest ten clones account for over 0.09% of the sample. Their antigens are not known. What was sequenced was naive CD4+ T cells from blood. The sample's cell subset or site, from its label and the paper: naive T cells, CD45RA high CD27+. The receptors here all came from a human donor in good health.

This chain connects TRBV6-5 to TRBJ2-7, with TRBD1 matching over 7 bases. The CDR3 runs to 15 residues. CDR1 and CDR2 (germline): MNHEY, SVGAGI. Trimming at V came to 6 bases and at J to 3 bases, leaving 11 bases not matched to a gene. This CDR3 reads CASRITTGADYEQYF. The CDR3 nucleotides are TGTGCCAGCAGAATCACCACAGGGGCCGACTACGAGCAGTACTTC.

CDR3: CASSQERDRGSYNEQFF. CDR3 DNA sequence: TGTGCCAGCAGCCAAGAAAGGGACAGGGGCTCCTACAATGAGCAGTTCTTC. The chain joins TRBV14 to TRBJ2-1, with 10 bases that match TRBD1. The V gene's germline CDR1 is SGHDN and CDR2 FVKESK. Germline trimming cut 0 bases from V and 0 bases from J; bases unmatched to any gene: 2. This CDR3 contains 17 residues.

The chain's CDR3 is CASSYPSGPSTEAFF. CDR3 sequence (DNA): TGTGCCAGCAGTTACCCCTCGGGTCCGAGCACTGAAGCTTTCTTT. This chain connects TRBV6-2 or TRBV6-3 to TRBJ1-1, with D unclear. Germline CDR1 reads MNHEY; CDR2 reads SVGEGT. This CDR3 is built from 15 residues. V was clipped by 2 bases and J by 4 bases, with 14 bases between them.

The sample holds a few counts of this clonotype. CDR3 sequence: CASSVPGSNQPQHF. The CDR3 DNA reads as TGTGCCAGTTCGGTTCCGGGTAGCAATCAGCCCCAGCATTTT. The chain uses TRBV19 and TRBJ1-5; D not certain. Germline values: CDR1 LNHDA, CDR2 SQIVND (reference sequence). The ends were cut back, 8 bases at V and 0 bases at J, with 11 bases in the middle. This CDR3 has 14 amino acids.

CDR3 nucleotide sequence: TGTGCCAGCAGTCGACGAGGAGCGGGAGGGACCACAGATACGCAGTATTTT. It encodes CASSRRGAGGTTDTQYF. This chain uses TRBV6-2 or TRBV6-3 with TRBJ2-3; 10 nucleotides agree with TRBD2. The CDR3 covers 17 residues. The V segment lost 5 bases and the J segment 2 bases; nucleotides outside the gene matches: 10. Germline lookup yields CDR1 MNHEY and CDR2 SVGEGT.

The CDR3 loop is CSVERTGGSTETQYF. The DNA for the CDR3 is TGCAGCGTTGAACGGACAGGGGGATCGACCGAGACCCAGTACTTC. The chain links TRBV29-1 to TRBJ2-5, with 10 bases lining up with TRBD1. V trimming: 2 bases; J trimming: 5 bases; junction bases outside the gene matches: 8. Germline CDR1 SQVTM, CDR2 ANQGSEA. This CDR3 is 15 amino acids long.

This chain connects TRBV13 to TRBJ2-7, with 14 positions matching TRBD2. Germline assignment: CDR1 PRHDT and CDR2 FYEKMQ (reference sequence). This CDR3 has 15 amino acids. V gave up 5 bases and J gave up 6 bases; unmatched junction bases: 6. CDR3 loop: CASSVGLAGAGEQYF. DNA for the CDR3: TGTGCCAGCAGCGTGGGACTAGCGGGAGCCGGCGAGCAGTACTTC.

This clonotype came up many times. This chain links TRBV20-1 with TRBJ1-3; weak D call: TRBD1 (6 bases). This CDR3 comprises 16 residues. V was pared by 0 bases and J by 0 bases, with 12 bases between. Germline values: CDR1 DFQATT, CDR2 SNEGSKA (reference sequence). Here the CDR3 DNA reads TGCAGTGCTAGAGATCCAGGGACAACCTCTGGAAACACCATATATTTT. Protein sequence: CSARDPGTTSGNTIYF.

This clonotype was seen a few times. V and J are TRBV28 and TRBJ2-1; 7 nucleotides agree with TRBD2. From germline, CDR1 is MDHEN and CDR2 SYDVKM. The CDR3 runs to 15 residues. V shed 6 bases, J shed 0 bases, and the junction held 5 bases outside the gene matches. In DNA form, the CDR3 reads TGTGCCAGCAGAGTGGGAGGGCTCTCCTACAATGAGCAGTTCTTC. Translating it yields CASRVGGLSYNEQFF.

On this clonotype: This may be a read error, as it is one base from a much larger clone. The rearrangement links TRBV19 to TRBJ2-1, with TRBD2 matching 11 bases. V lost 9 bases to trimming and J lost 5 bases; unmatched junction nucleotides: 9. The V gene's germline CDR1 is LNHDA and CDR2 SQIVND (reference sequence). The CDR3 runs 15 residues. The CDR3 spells CARSVTSGAHNEQFF. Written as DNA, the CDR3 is TGTGCCAGAAGCGTGACTAGCGGGGCTCACAATGAGCAGTTCTTC.

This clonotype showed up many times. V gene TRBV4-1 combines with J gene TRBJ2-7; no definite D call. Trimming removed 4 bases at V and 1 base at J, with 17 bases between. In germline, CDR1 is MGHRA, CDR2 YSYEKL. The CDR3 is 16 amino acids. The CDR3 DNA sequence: TGCGCCAGCAGCCCCTCTTCTCAGCAGGCATCCTACGAGCAGTACTTC. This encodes CASSPSSQQASYEQYF.

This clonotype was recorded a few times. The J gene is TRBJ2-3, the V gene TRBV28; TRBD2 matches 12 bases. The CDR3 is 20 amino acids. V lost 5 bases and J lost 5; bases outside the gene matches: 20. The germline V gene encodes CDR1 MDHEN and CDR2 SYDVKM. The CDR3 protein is CASSPQGFLAGGPSGDTQYF. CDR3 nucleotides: TGTGCCAGCAGTCCTCAGGGATTTCTAGCGGGAGGGCCCTCGGGAGATACGCAGTATTTT.

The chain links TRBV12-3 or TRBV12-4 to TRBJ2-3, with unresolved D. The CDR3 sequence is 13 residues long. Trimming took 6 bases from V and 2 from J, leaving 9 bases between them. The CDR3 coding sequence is TGTGCCAGCAGCCCGATGGTCACAGATACGCAGTATTTT. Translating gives CASSPMVTDTQYF.

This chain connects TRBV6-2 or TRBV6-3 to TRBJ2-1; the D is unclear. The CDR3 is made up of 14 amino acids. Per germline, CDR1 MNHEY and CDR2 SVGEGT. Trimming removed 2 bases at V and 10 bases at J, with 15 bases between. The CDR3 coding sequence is TGTGCCAGCAGTTACGGGCTAGTTGAGCGCGAGCAGTTCTTC. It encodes CASSYGLVEREQFF.